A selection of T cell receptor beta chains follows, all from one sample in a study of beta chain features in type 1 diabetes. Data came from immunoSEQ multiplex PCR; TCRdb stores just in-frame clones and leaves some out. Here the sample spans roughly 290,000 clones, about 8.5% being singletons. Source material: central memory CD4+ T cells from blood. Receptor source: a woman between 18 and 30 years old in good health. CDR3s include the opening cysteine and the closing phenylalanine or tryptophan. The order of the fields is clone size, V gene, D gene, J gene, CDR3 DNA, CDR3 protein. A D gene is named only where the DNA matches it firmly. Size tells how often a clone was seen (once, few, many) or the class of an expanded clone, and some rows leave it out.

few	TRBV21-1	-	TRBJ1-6	TGTGCCAGCAGCAAAGGGCCGGGTCTAACGAATTCACCCCTCCACTTT	CASSKGPGLTNSPLHF
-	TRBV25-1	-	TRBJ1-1	TGTGCCAGCAGTGATCGCAGGGGTGGAACTGAAGCTTTCTTT	CASSDRRGGTEAFF
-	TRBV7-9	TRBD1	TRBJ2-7	TGTGCCAGCAGCCGACAGGGTACATCCTACGAGCAGTACTTC	CASSRQGTSYEQYF
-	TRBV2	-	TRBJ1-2	TGTGCCAGCAGCGGGGACTATGGCTACACCTTC	CASSGDYGYTF
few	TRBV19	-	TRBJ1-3	TGTGCCAGCGGACAGAAACCGTCCGGAAACACCATATATTTT	CASGQKPSGNTIYF
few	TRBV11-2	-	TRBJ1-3	TGTGCCAGCCAACCAGACCCCGTCTCTGGAAACACCATATATTTT	CASQPDPVSGNTIYF
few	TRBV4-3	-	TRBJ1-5	TGCGCCAGCAGCCAAGATATGGCGGGGGCAGGGCAGCCCCAGCATTTT	CASSQDMAGAGQPQHF
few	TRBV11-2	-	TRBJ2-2	TGTGCCAGCAGCTTAACCCAGGGAGCCGGGGAGCTGTTTTTT	CASSLTQGAGELFF
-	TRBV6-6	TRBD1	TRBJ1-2	TGTGCCAGCAGAGGGACAGGGACTGGCTACACCTTC	CASRGTGTGYTF
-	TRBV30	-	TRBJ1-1	TGTGCCTGGACCAGAGGCCTGGTAAACACTGAAGCTTTCTTT	CAWTRGLVNTEAFF
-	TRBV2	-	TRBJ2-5	TGTGCCAGCAGGCAAACCAAAGAGACCCAGTACTTC	CASRQTKETQYF
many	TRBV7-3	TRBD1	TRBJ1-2	TGTGCCAGCAGCCCGACAGGGGGCGCAGATGGCTACACCTTC	CASSPTGGADGYTF
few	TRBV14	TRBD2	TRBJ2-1	TGTGCCAGCAGCGGAGGACTAGCGGGAGCTGCCAATGAGCAGTTCTTC	CASSGGLAGAANEQFF
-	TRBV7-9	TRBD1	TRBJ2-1	TGTGCCAGCAGCAAAGGGGGCTGGGACAATGAGCAGTTCTTC	CASSKGGWDNEQFF
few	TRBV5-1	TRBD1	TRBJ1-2	TGCGCCAGCAGCCCGGACAGGGGGTTACAAGGCTACACCTTC	CASSPDRGLQGYTF
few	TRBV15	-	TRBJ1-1	TGTGCCACCAGCAGAGTGGAGGGGATGAACACTGAAGCTTTCTTT	CATSRVEGMNTEAFF
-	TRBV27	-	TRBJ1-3	TGTGCCAGCAGTCGCGAGGGGAAAAGCTCTGGAAACACCATATATTTT	CASSREGKSSGNTIYF
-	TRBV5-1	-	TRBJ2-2	TGCGCCAGCAGCTTGGCCTTGCTTGGGGAATCGAACACCGGGGAGCTGTTTTTT	CASSLALLGESNTGELFF
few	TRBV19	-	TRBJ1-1	TGTGCCAGTACCAGGACACTGAACACTGAAGCTTTCTTT	CASTRTLNTEAFF
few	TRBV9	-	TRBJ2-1	TGTGCCAGCAGCGTAGGGAACCGGGTTCCCAATGAGCAGTTCTTC	CASSVGNRVPNEQFF
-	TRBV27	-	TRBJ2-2	TGTGCCAGCCGCGCGGGGACCGCTTGGACCGGGGAGCTGTTTTTT	CASRAGTAWTGELFF
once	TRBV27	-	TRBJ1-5	TGTGCCAGCAGTTATGGGGGGAATAGCAATCAGCCCCAGCATTTT	CASSYGGNSNQPQHF
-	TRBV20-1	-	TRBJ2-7	TGCAGTGCTACAGAAATAAACGAGCAGTACTTC	CSATEINEQYF
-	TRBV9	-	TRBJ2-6	TGTGCCAGCAGCGTAGGGCCGGCGCATGGGGCCAACGTCCTGACTTTC	CASSVGPAHGANVLTF
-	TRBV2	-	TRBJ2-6	TGTGCCAGCAGTGAATTCGGGAGCTCTGGGGCCAACGTCCTGACTTTC	CASSEFGSSGANVLTF
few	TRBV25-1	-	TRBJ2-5	TGTGCCAGCAGTGATTGGGGGCGGTCCCAAGAGACCCAGTACTTC	CASSDWGRSQETQYF
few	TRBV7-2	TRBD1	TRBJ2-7	TGTGCCAGCAGCCCGAAGAGGGGGCTAGGGCAGTACTTC	CASSPKRGLGQYF
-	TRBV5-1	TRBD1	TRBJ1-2	TGCGCCAGCAGCGGCCGGGACAGGCCAAGCGGCTACACCTTC	CASSGRDRPSGYTF
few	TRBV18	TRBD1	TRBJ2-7	TGTGCCAGCTCTCAGACAGGGGGCCTGGGCGAGCAGTACTTC	CASSQTGGLGEQYF
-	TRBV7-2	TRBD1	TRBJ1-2	TGTGCCAGCAGCGCAGAACAGGGGTATTATGGCTACACCTTC	CASSAEQGYYGYTF
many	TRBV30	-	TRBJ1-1	TGTGCCTGGACCACTGATTCATGGGCTTTCTTT	CAWTTDSWAFF
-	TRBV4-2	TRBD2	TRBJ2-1	TGTGCCAGCAGCCAGAGCGGGAGTTACAATGAGCAGTTCTTC	CASSQSGSYNEQFF
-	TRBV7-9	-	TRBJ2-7	TGTGCCAGCAGCTGGGGTTACGGGGGAGCTGGGCGCGAGCAGTACTTC	CASSWGYGGAGREQYF
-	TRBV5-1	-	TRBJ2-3	TGCGCCAGCAGCTTTCAGCAGACCACAGATACGCAGTATTTT	CASSFQQTTDTQYF
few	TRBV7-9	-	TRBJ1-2	TGTGCCAGCAGCTTAGGAGCAAACTATGGCTACACCTTC	CASSLGANYGYTF
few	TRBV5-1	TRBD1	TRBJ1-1	TGCGCCAGCAGCCGCAAAACAGGGGCGGGAAACACTGAAGCTTTCTTT	CASSRKTGAGNTEAFF
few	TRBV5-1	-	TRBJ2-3	TGCGCCAGCAGCTGGCAAAGGGGCACAGATACGCAGTATTTT	CASSWQRGTDTQYF
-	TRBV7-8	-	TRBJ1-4	TGTGCCAGCAGCTCACAGGGAGCCCTTAATGAAAAACTGTTTTTT	CASSSQGALNEKLFF
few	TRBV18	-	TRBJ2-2	TGTGCCAGCTCATCCAGGTCGCGCACCGGGGAGCTGTTTTTT	CASSSRSRTGELFF
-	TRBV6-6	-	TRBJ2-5	TGTGCCAGCACACTGATGTGGGGACGAGAGACCCAGTACTTC	CASTLMWGRETQYF
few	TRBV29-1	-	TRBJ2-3	TGCAGCGTTGAAATCCGGAACCGGGGCACAGATACGCAGTATTTT	CSVEIRNRGTDTQYF
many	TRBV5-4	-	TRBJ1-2	TGTGCCAGCAGCTTGGCCGGGACCGATGGCTACACCTTC	CASSLAGTDGYTF
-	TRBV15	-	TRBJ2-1	TGTGCCACCAGCAGATCGAGGGCAGCCTACAATGAGCAGTTCTTC	CATSRSRAAYNEQFF
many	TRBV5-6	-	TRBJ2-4	TGTGCCAGCAGCTTCGCACTAGCCAAAAACATTCAGTACTTC	CASSFALAKNIQYF
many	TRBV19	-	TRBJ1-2	TGTGCCAGTCGGACCCCAGGGGAAGTAAAAGATGGCTACACCTTC	CASRTPGEVKDGYTF
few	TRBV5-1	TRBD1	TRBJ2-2	TGCGCCAGCAGTCGGACAGGGGTTGGAGCCGGGGAGCTGTTTTTT	CASSRTGVGAGELFF
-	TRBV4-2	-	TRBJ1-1	TGTGCCAGCAGCCAAGATGAGGGCGTGAACACTGAAGCTTTCTTT	CASSQDEGVNTEAFF
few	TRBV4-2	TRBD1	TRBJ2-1	TGTGCCAGCAGCCGTGGGGGTTTGATGGGACAGGGTGATTCGAATGAGCAGTTCTTC	CASSRGGLMGQGDSNEQFF
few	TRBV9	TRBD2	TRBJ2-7	TGTGCCAGCAGCCCGCGGACTAGCGTGATGAACGAGCAGTACTTC	CASSPRTSVMNEQYF
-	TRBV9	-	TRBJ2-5	TGTGCCAGCAGCCTCGGGATCCAAGAGACCCAGTACTTC	CASSLGIQETQYF
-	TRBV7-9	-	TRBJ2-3	TGTGCCAGCAGCCTAACTTCAGCCCTGGATACGCAGTATTTT	CASSLTSALDTQYF